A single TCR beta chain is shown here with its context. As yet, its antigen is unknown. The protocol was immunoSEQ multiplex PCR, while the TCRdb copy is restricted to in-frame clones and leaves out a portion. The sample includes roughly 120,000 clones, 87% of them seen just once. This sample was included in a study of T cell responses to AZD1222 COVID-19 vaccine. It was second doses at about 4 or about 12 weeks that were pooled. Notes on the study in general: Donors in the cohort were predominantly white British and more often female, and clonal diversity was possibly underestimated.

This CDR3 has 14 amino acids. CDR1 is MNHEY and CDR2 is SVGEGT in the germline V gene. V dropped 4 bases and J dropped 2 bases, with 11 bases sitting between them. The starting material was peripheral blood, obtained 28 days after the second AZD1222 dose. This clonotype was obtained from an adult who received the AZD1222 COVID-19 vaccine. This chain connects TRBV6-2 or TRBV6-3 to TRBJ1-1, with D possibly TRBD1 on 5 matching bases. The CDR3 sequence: CASSWAGRNTEAFF. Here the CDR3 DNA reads TGTGCCAGCAGTTGGGCAGGGCGAAACACTGAAGCTTTCTTT.